This T cell receptor beta chain was observed in a study of T cell responses to AZD1222 COVID-19 vaccine. TCRdb keeps only in-frame clones here, not all; method: immunoSEQ multiplex PCR. The data hold about 140,000 clones, with roughly 91% observed a single time. The length of the CDR3 is 14 residues. Germline V gives CDR1 MDHEN, CDR2 SYDVKM. V lost 6 bases to trimming and J lost 4 bases; unmatched junction nucleotides: 7. The sample was peripheral blood, taken 28 days after the second AZD1222 dose. The chain employs TRBV28 and TRBJ1-1; 8 positions agree with TRBD1. The sequence was obtained from an adult who received the AZD1222 COVID-19 vaccine. As DNA, the CDR3 is TGTGCCAGCAGGAATGACAGGGGTGTCACTGAAGCTTTCTTT. It yields the protein CASRNDRGVTEAFF.